The TCR beta chain described here comes from a study of cytomegalovirus exposure and HLA in healthy donors. Study-level findings and limits: There were some public TCRs occurring in many donors, but most TCR sequences were rare. As was reported, the classifier diagnosed cytomegalovirus status with high specificity and sensitivity. As a later analysis revealed, the rate of TCR association differed by HLA locus, with DRB1 most and HLA-C fewest. In an earlier analysis, in about 530 donors, most V segments appeared productive either ~90% or ~30% of the time.

The primer mix had 60 Vbeta and 13 Jbeta primers. The repertoire was sequenced with immunoSEQ multiplex PCR; TCRdb's copy has only in-frame clones and lacks some. The sample has 150,000 to 200,000 clones, around four fifths seen once. This clone was seen a single time. Its antigen remains unidentified. Germline CDR1 MNHNS, CDR2 SASEGT. Trimming took 5 bases from V and 8 from J; bases not matched to a gene: 7. The CDR3 runs 14 residues. The chain recombines TRBV6-1 with TRBJ1-2; 11 bases line up with TRBD1. Input material: PBMCs. The receptor was isolated from a boy aged 2-15 years in good health and CMV-seronegative. CDR3 protein: CASSPRTGGDGYTF. DNA of the CDR3: TGTGCCAGCAGTCCTCGGACAGGGGGCGACGGCTACACCTTC.